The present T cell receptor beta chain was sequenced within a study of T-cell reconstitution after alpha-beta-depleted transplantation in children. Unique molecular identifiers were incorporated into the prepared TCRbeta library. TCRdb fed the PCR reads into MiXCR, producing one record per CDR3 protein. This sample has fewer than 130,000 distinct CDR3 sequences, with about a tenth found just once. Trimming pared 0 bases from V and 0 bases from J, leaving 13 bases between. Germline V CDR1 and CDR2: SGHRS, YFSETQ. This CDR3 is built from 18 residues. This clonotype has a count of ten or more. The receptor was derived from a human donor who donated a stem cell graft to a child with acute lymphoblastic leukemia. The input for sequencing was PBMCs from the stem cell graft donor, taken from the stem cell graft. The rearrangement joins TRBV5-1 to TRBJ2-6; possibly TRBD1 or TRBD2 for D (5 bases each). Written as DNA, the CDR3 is TGCGCCAGCAGCTTGGAAGTAGTGGGGGTCTCTGGGGCCAACGTCCTGACTTTC. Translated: CASSLEVVGVSGANVLTF.